This T cell receptor (beta chain) stems from a study of T cells in localized non-small cell lung cancer. Whole-study results and caveats: Tumor samples were not multi-region, leaving intratumor heterogeneity unexcluded. Peak T cell clonality was found in uninvolved adjacent lung, exceeding tumor. Appearance in adjacent lung was seen for a median 57 of the top 100 tumor clones. Prolonged overall survival went with higher T cell density in the blood.

There are a few counts of this clone. As yet, its antigen is unknown. Assay: immunoSEQ multiplex PCR; the TCRdb copy retains only in-frame clones and omits some. This sample carries over 950 clones, roughly a quarter of them seen once, and the ten largest clones take roughly 32%. Germline values: CDR1 MNHGY, CDR2 SAAAGT. Trimming cost V 5 bases and J 1 base, with 8 bases left between them. The CDR3 is 13 amino acids. The receptor was isolated from a male donor older than 55 with stage III squamous cell lung carcinoma. The gene calls are TRBV6-8 and TRBJ1-1; D might be TRBD1 (5 bases). This material consisted of lung tumor tissue, taken before any cancer treatment. The chain's CDR3 is CASSRQGNTEAFF. In nucleotides, the CDR3 is TGTGCCAGCAGTCGTCAGGGGAACACTGAAGCTTTCTTT.